A selection of T cell receptor beta chains follows, all from one sample in a study of blood T cell repertoires in COVID-19. Here immunoSEQ multiplex PCR was the method, and the copy in TCRdb shows in-frame clones only, minus some. The sample has around 100,000 clones, 70% to 90% seen once; the top ten hold around 13%. The specimen was peripheral blood. These receptors were taken from a human donor in a cohort sampled during active COVID-19. CDR3s include the opening cysteine and the closing phenylalanine or tryptophan. D genes are given only for firm matches. Expanded clones get a size class; other rows say once, few or many, or leave the size out.

j_call v_call clone_size d_call cdr3_aa cdr3_nt
TRBJ2-7 TRBV6-5 once NA CASKPDIKDEQYF TGTGCCAGCAAGCCGGACATTAAGGACGAGCAGTACTTC
TRBJ1-6 TRBV4-3 NA NA CASSQNTGQPPLHF TGCGCCAGCAGCCAAAATACAGGGCAGCCACCCCTCCACTTT
TRBJ2-2 TRBV5-1 NA NA CASTFTGELFF TGCGCCAGCACTTTCACCGGGGAGCTGTTTTTT
TRBJ1-2 TRBV29-1 NA NA CSVVQGFGYGYTF TGCAGCGTCGTACAGGGTTTCGGCTATGGCTACACCTTC
TRBJ1-5 TRBV3-1/TRBV3-2 NA NA CASSQGLSNQPQHF TGTGCCAGCAGCCAGGGACTCAGCAATCAGCCCCAGCATTTT
TRBJ1-3 TRBV4-1 NA TRBD1 CASSPSRGQRGNTIYF TGCGCCAGCAGCCCCTCAAGGGGGCAGCGAGGAAACACCATATATTTT
TRBJ1-5 TRBV5-1 NA TRBD1 CASSPTGVGEPQHF TGCGCCAGCAGCCCCACAGGGGTAGGTGAGCCCCAGCATTTT
TRBJ2-2 TRBV2 NA NA CASSAGTGTGELFF TGTGCCAGCAGTGCCGGGACTGGCACCGGGGAGCTGTTTTTT
TRBJ1-2 TRBV4-1 NA NA CASSQDLGGTGGYTF TGCGCCAGCAGCCAAGATCTCGGAGGGACCGGTGGCTACACCTTC
TRBJ2-7 TRBV27 once NA CASSLRGLAYEQYF TGTGCCAGCAGTTTAAGGGGTCTGGCCTACGAGCAGTACTTC
TRBJ1-4 TRBV5-1 NA NA CASSFDRTLNEKLFF TGCGCCAGCAGCTTTGACAGGACCCTTAATGAAAAACTGTTTTTT
TRBJ2-3 TRBV5-8 NA TRBD2 CASSLVGGAKDTQYF TGTGCCAGCAGCTTGGTCGGGGGGGCCAAAGATACGCAGTATTTT
TRBJ2-1 TRBV18 NA TRBD1 CASSPQGAPPDEQFF TGTGCCAGCTCACCACAGGGGGCGCCTCCGGATGAGCAGTTCTTC
TRBJ1-4 TRBV2 NA TRBD1 CASRDSGSTNEKLFF TGTGCCAGCCGGGACAGTGGTTCCACTAATGAAAAACTGTTTTTT
TRBJ1-2 TRBV30 once NA CALEGRQRVTNYGYTF TGTGCCTTGGAGGGCCGACAGAGGGTAACTAACTATGGCTACACCTTC
TRBJ1-1 TRBV5-1 NA NA CASSLSGGANTEAFF TGCGCCAGCAGCTTGTCCGGCGGAGCGAACACTGAAGCTTTCTTT
TRBJ2-2 TRBV21-1 NA NA CASSKVRPRGANTGELFF TGTGCCAGCAGCAAAGTAAGGCCCAGGGGCGCGAACACCGGGGAGCTGTTTTTT
TRBJ2-5 TRBV5-1 NA NA CASSLDGGGGGETQYF TGCGCCAGCAGCTTGGACGGCGGGGGAGGGGGAGAGACCCAGTACTTC
TRBJ2-1 TRBV6-2/TRBV6-3 NA NA CASSYSGEYYYNEQFF TGTGCCAGCAGCTATAGCGGAGAGTACTACTACAATGAGCAGTTCTTC
TRBJ2-1 TRBV6-1 NA NA CASSEAGAYSEQFF TGTGCCAGCAGTGAAGCGGGAGCATATAGTGAGCAGTTCTTC
TRBJ2-2 TRBV9 NA NA CASSVWGTFRPGELFF TGTGCCAGCAGCGTATGGGGGACTTTCCGTCCCGGGGAGCTGTTTTTT
TRBJ2-3 TRBV7-2 NA TRBD2 CASSTSGRPSTDTQYF TGTGCCAGCAGCACTAGCGGGAGACCAAGCACAGATACGCAGTATTTT
TRBJ2-1 TRBV7-9 NA NA CASSFRGTEQFF TGTGCCAGCAGCTTCCGCGGGACCGAGCAGTTCTTC
TRBJ1-5 TRBV5-6 NA TRBD1 CASSLTGGNQPQHF TGTGCCAGCAGCTTGACAGGGGGCAATCAGCCCCAGCATTTT
TRBJ1-1 TRBV19 NA NA CASSTGSVNTEAFF TGTGCCAGTAGTACCGGGTCCGTCAACACTGAAGCTTTCTTT
TRBJ2-7 TRBV3-1/TRBV3-2 NA TRBD2 CASSQGWSGGVKEQYF TGTGCCAGCAGCCAAGGCTGGAGCGGGGGGGTAAAAGAGCAGTACTTC
TRBJ2-3 TRBV5-5 few TRBD1 CASSWGTGAGDTQYF TGTGCCAGCAGCTGGGGTACAGGGGCAGGAGATACGCAGTATTTT
TRBJ2-7 TRBV7-2 NA TRBD1 CASSLGTGFFYEQYF TGTGCCAGCAGCTTGGGGACAGGATTCTTCTACGAGCAGTACTTC
TRBJ2-7 TRBV10-3 NA NA CAIRTDNSYEQYF TGTGCCATCAGGACAGATAACTCCTACGAGCAGTACTTC